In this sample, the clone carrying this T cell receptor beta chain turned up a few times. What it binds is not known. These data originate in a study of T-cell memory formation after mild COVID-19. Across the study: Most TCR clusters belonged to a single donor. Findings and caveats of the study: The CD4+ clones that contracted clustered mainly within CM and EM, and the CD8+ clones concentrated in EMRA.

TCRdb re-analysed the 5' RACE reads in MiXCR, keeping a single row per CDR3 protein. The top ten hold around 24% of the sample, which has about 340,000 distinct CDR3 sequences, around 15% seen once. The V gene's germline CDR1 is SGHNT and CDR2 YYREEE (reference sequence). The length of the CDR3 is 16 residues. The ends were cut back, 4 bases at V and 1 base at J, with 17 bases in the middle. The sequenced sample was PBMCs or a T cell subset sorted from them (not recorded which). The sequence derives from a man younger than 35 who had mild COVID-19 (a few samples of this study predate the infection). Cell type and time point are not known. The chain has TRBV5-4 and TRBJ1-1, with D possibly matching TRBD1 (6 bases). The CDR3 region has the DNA TGTGCCAGCAGCCTAGGAGGGGGTCTGGCGAACACTGAAGCTTTCTTT. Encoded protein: CASSLGGGLANTEAFF.